This entry lists 18 T cell receptor beta chains sequenced from one sample in a study of healthy donors' naive CD4 and CD8 T cells. A linear amplification protocol produced the TCR libraries from roughly 0.5 ug of total RNA. TCRdb processed the reads anew with MiXCR; each CDR3 protein has one entry. The sample lists 180,000 or so distinct CDR3 sequences; around three quarters were seen once. The sequencing sample was made of naive CD4+ and CD8+ T cells sorted from blood, pooled from several donors. Receptors originate from a pool of human donors in good health; the sample pools cells from several healthy donors.

The rearrangement links TRBV29-1 to TRBJ2-1; TRBD1 agrees at 8 bases. In germline, CDR1 is SQVTM, CDR2 ANQGSEA. The CDR3 sequence is 14 residues long. The V segment lost 4 bases and the J segment 1 base; nucleotides outside the gene matches: 3. The CDR3 nucleotides read TGCAGCGTTGTTGGGACAGGATCCTACAATGAGCAGTTCTTC. As protein: CSVVGTGSYNEQFF.

The chain uses TRBV2 and TRBJ2-4; no clear D gene. CDR1 SNHLY and CDR2 FYNNEI come from the germline V gene. V was pared by 4 bases and J by 2 bases, with 9 bases between. The CDR3 runs to 14 residues. The CDR3 sequence is CASSGPYTKNIQYF. As DNA, the CDR3 is TGTGCCAGCAGTGGACCCTATACCAAAAACATTCAGTACTTC.

V gene TRBV6-5 combines with J gene TRBJ1-3, with D unresolved. Trimming cost V 0 bases and J 0 bases, with 3 bases left between them. The CDR3 sequence is 14 residues long. Germline CDR1 MNHEY, CDR2 SVGAGI. Written as DNA, the CDR3 is TGTGCCAGCAGTTACTCGACCTCTGGAAACACCATATATTTT. This encodes CASSYSTSGNTIYF.

The chain carries TRBV29-1 and TRBJ2-1, with 7 positions matching TRBD2. V dropped 7 bases and J dropped 3; count of bases not matched to a gene: 9. From germline, CDR1 is SQVTM and CDR2 ANQGSEA. The CDR3 sequence is 14 residues long. CDR3 in amino acids: CSAGGWEGYNEQFF. The CDR3 nucleotides read TGCAGCGCCGGTGGGTGGGAGGGCTACAATGAGCAGTTCTTC.

V usage is TRBV29-1 and J usage is TRBJ2-2, with D possibly TRBD1 on 5 matching bases. Per germline, CDR1 SQVTM and CDR2 ANQGSEA. The CDR3 loop spans 15 amino acids. The V and J ends lost 3 bases and 3 bases respectively, with 14 bases between them. The CDR3 DNA is TGCAGCGTTGATCCAAGGGGTTCGGACACCGGGGAGCTGTTTTTT. Translated: CSVDPRGSDTGELFF.

The chain combines TRBV19 with TRBJ1-2; D possibly corresponds to TRBD1 (5 bases). Per germline, CDR1 LNHDA and CDR2 SQIVND (reference sequence). There are 14 residues in the CDR3. V gave up 2 bases and J gave up 4 bases, with 11 bases separating them. The CDR3, as DNA: TGTGCCAGTAGTATAACAGGAGGAGCCTATGGCTACACCTTC. It translates to CASSITGGAYGYTF.

CDR3 loop: CASSMMGRPNQPQHF. The CDR3 nucleotides read TGTGCCAGTAGTATGATGGGACGGCCCAATCAGCCCCAGCATTTT. The chain links TRBV19 to TRBJ1-5; perhaps TRBD1 as D (5 bases). The CDR3 has 15 residues. V lost 3 bases to trimming and J lost 3 bases, with 12 bases between them. Germline V gives CDR1 LNHDA, CDR2 SQIVND (reference sequence). Using reference TRBV19 and TRBJ1-5 for the parts outside the CDR3, the full variable domain is DGGITQSPKYLFRKEGQNVTLSCEQNLNHDAMYWYRQDPGQGLRLIYYSQIVNDFQKGDIAEGYSVSREKKESFPLTVTSAQKNPTAFYLCASSMMGRPNQPQHFGDGTRLSIL.

V gene TRBV15 combines with J gene TRBJ1-5, with D uncertain. Trimming stripped 0 bases from V and 0 bases from J, with 3 bases between. The V gene's germline CDR1 is LNHNV and CDR2 YYDKDF (reference sequence). The CDR3 length is 14 residues. In nucleotides, the CDR3 is TGTGCCACCAGCAGAGATCGTAGCAATCAGCCCCAGCATTTT. This codes for CATSRDRSNQPQHF. The variable domain in full, with the rest retrieved from reference TRBV15 and TRBJ1-5, is DAMVIQNPRYQVTQFGKPVTLSCSQTLNHNVMYWYQQKSSQAPKLLFHYYDKDFNNEADTPDNFQSRRPNTSFCFLDIRSPGLGDTAMYLCATSRDRSNQPQHFGDGTRLSIL.

This chain uses TRBV6-5 with TRBJ2-1, with D possibly matching TRBD2 (6 bases). The V end was cut by 2 bases, the J end by 8 bases, with 16 bases between. The germline CDR1 and CDR2 sequences are MNHEY and SVGAGI. CDR3 size: 15 residues. CDR3 coding DNA: TGTGCCAGCAGTTACCGGGACTCCCGTCTCCATGAGCAGTTCTTC. This codes for CASSYRDSRLHEQFF.

The chain combines TRBV15 with TRBJ2-7, with D perhaps matching TRBD1 (5 bases). The germline V and J ends were trimmed by 4 bases and 1 base, with 11 bases remaining between them. The germline V gene has CDR1 LNHNV and CDR2 YYDKDF (reference sequence). The CDR3 runs 14 residues. CDR3 residues: CATSTRQRSYEQYF. CDR3 nucleotides: TGTGCCACCAGCACTCGACAGAGATCCTACGAGCAGTACTTC.

V and J are TRBV5-4 and TRBJ1-2; unclear D gene. CDR1 and CDR2 (germline): SGHNT, YYREEE (reference sequence). The CDR3 is made up of 15 amino acids. V gave up 5 bases and J gave up 2 bases, with 16 bases separating them. CDR3 DNA: TGTGCCAGCAGTCTAGGTTTAGTTGGAAACTATGGCTACACCTTC. As protein: CASSLGLVGNYGYTF.

This clonotype came up a few times. The genes are TRBV27 and TRBJ2-7; D tentatively reads TRBD1 or TRBD2 (5 bases each). Germline CDR1 reads MNHEY; CDR2 reads SMNVEV (reference sequence). The CDR3 totals 14 residues. V gave up 6 bases and J gave up 1 base, with 13 bases separating them. The CDR3 DNA sequence: TGTGCCAGCAGACGGGACCGTTCATCCTACGAGCAGTACTTC. Translated: CASRRDRSSYEQYF.

The rearrangement links TRBV12-3 or TRBV12-4 to TRBJ2-7, with 10 bases lining up with TRBD2. The CDR3 sequence is 13 residues long. J was trimmed by 4 bases and V by 6 bases; bases with no gene match: 3. CDR3 protein: CASSRTSGYEQYF. The CDR3 bases are TGTGCCAGCAGCCGGACTAGCGGTTACGAGCAGTACTTC.

This chain joins TRBV14 and TRBJ1-3; D is undetermined. CDR1 SGHDN and CDR2 FVKESK come from the germline V gene. The CDR3 is made up of 14 amino acids. Deletions cut 1 base from V and 4 bases from J, with 8 bases between. In DNA, the CDR3 is TGTGCCAGCAGCCAAGTCCTATACGGAAACACCATATATTTT. The encoded protein is CASSQVLYGNTIYF.

This sequence joins TRBV29-1 and TRBJ2-7; possibly TRBD1 for D (6 bases). This CDR3 is 13 amino acids long. CDR1 SQVTM and CDR2 ANQGSEA come from the germline V gene. V lost 5 bases and J lost 5, with 16 bases in between. CDR3 DNA sequence: TGCAGCGTTAGACAGGCCTCCAGGAACGAGCAGTACTTC. It codes for CSVRQASRNEQYF.

The chain carries TRBV29-1 and TRBJ2-1; 11 bases are a match to TRBD2. The V gene end was trimmed by 5 bases and the J gene end by 4 bases; junction bases not matched to a gene: 1. CDR1 and CDR2 (germline): SQVTM, ANQGSEA. CDR3 size: 13 residues. CDR3 residues: CSVRLAGYNEQFF. In DNA, the CDR3 is TGCAGCGTTAGACTAGCGGGGTACAATGAGCAGTTCTTC.

V gene TRBV6-5 combines with J gene TRBJ2-1; weak D call: TRBD2 (6 bases). V was pared by 2 bases and J by 4 bases, with 12 bases between. CDR3 size: 15 residues. Germline V gene lookup returns CDR1 MNHEY and CDR2 SVGAGI. The CDR3 DNA follows: TGTGCCAGCAGTTACGGGGCGGGATCATACAATGAGCAGTTCTTC. It translates to CASSYGAGSYNEQFF.

The chain couples TRBV10-3 to TRBJ1-1; D is possibly TRBD1 (5 bases). Germline V gene lookup returns CDR1 ENHRY and CDR2 SYGVKD. V was cut by 5 bases and J by 5 bases, with 9 bases left in between. This CDR3 comprises 12 residues. The CDR3 region is CAISIGGTEAFF. The DNA of the CDR3 is TGTGCCATCAGTATCGGGGGTACTGAAGCTTTCTTT.